Following are 24 T cell receptor beta chains from one sample sequenced in a study of early T cells in non-severe SARS-CoV-2 infection. From the 5' RACE reads, TCRdb called clonotypes with MiXCR, one entry per CDR3 protein. This sample has roughly 55,000 distinct CDR3 sequences, with around a tenth found just once. Sequences were obtained from whole blood. The receptors come from an adult who was a healthcare worker with PCR-confirmed SARS-CoV-2 infection or an uninfected control (not recorded which).

A few counts support this clonotype. The chain is built from TRBV30 and TRBJ1-5; a possible D gene is TRBD1 (5 bases). The CDR3 is 19 amino acids. Trimming left V 3 bases short and J 1 base short, with 25 bases between. Per the germline V gene, CDR1 is GTSNPN and CDR2 is SVGIG (reference sequence). The CDR3 is CAWSPMGVWSEQSNQPQHF. The CDR3 nucleotides read TGTGCCTGGAGCCCGATGGGGGTTTGGTCCGAACAGAGCAATCAGCCCCAGCATTTT. Full variable domain (remainder filled in from reference TRBV30 and TRBJ1-5): SQTIHQWPATLVQPVGSPLSLECTVEGTSNPNLYWYRQAAGRGLQLLFYSVGIGQISSEVPQNLSASRPQDRQFILSSKKLLLSDSGFYLCAWSPMGVWSEQSNQPQHFGDGTRLSIL.

This clonotype has just a few counts. The V and J genes are TRBV7-2 and TRBJ2-1; the match to TRBD2 covers 9 bases. CDR1 is SGHTA, CDR2 FQGNSA, per germline. The CDR3 extends over 16 amino acids. The junction had 11 bases not matched to a gene; V was cut back by 5 bases and J by 6 bases. The CDR3 bases are TGTGCCAGCAGCCCCCAGGTAGCGGGGGCTATCAATGAGCAGTTCTTC. It yields the protein CASSPQVAGAINEQFF.

This clonotype was observed a few times. The J gene is TRBJ1-1, the V gene TRBV12-3 or TRBV12-4; 10 nucleotides line up with TRBD1. The length of the CDR3 is 13 residues. Losses at the gene ends were 6 bases for V and 11 bases for J; bases not matched to a gene: 9. This CDR3 reads CASRKDRGLNAFF. CDR3 in DNA: TGTGCCAGCAGAAAAGACAGGGGGCTTAATGCTTTCTTT.

This clonotype occurred many times. The rearrangement uses TRBV3-1 and TRBJ2-7; 7 nucleotides match TRBD1. There are 13 residues in the CDR3. Germline CDR1 is LGHDT and CDR2 is YNNKEL (reference sequence). V lost 3 bases, J lost 5 bases, and 4 bases stayed unmatched. CDR3 region: CASSQVGGHEQYF. The CDR3 DNA follows: TGTGCCAGCAGCCAGGTAGGGGGCCACGAGCAGTACTTC.

Concerning this clonotype: At one end, the junction sequence differs from germline, possibly due to a read error. The V call is TRBV20-1, the J call TRBJ2-4; D possibly uses TRBD1 or TRBD2 (5 bases each). This CDR3 has 9 amino acids. Germline CDR1 DFQATT, CDR2 SNEGSKA (reference sequence). CDR3 sequence: CSAEGLGNF. The CDR3 nucleotides are TGCAGTGCTGAGGGGTTAGGGAACTTC.

This clonotype has just a few counts. This sequence joins TRBV10-2 and TRBJ2-5; 9 bases fit TRBD2. The CDR3 spans 16 residues. Per germline, CDR1 WSHSY and CDR2 SAAADI. V shed 2 bases and J 5 bases; nucleotides not matched to a gene: 9. The CDR3 here is CASSEGASGKVETQYF. The DNA for the CDR3 is TGCGCCAGCAGTGAGGGGGCTAGCGGGAAGGTGGAGACCCAGTACTTC.

The J gene is TRBJ2-5, the V gene TRBV5-1, with a possible D match to TRBD1 (5 bases). V dropped 4 bases and J dropped 1 base, with 11 bases sitting between them. The CDR3 spans 14 residues. CDR1 is SGHRS and CDR2 is YFSETQ in the germline V gene. DNA for the CDR3: TGCGCCAGCAGCCCACAGGCCTCCCAAGAGACCCAGTACTTC. Its protein is CASSPQASQETQYF. The full variable domain, in which reference TRBV5-1 and TRBJ2-5 provide the parts outside the CDR3, is KAGVTQTPRYLIKTRGQQVTLSCSPISGHRSVSWYQQTPGQGLQFLFEYFSETQRNKGNFPGRFSGRQFSNSRSEMNVSTLELGDSALYLCASSPQASQETQYFGPGTRLLVL.

In this sample, this clonotype turned up a few times. The chain couples TRBV6-2 or TRBV6-3 to TRBJ2-3; D is perhaps TRBD1 or TRBD2 (5 bases each). CDR1 and CDR2 from the germline V gene are MNHEY and SVGEGT. Between the trimmed V and J ends, which lost 5 bases and 4 bases, there was a span of 16 bases. CDR3 length equals 15 residues. CDR3 amino acids: CASSPSYGAADTQYF. The CDR3 bases are TGTGCCAGCAGTCCATCGTACGGGGCGGCAGATACGCAGTATTTT.

This clonotype has only a few counts. V gene TRBV7-2 combines with J gene TRBJ1-4, with D hard to call. Trimming cost V 1 base and J 0 bases, with 6 bases left between them. Germline assignment: CDR1 SGHTA and CDR2 FQGNSA. This CDR3 is 15 amino acids long. The CDR3 is CASSLGLATNEKLFF. Here the CDR3 DNA reads TGTGCCAGCAGCTTAGGACTCGCAACTAATGAAAAACTGTTTTTT.

This clonotype was seen a handful of times. The chain links TRBV19 to TRBJ1-5; D gene unclear. The V end lost 4 bases, the J end lost 0 bases, and 13 bases lay between the germline ends. This CDR3 has 16 residues. Looked up from germline, CDR1 is LNHDA and CDR2 is SQIVND (reference sequence). This CDR3 is CASSTLGRNSNQPQHF. The CDR3 DNA reads TGTGCCAGTAGTACCCTAGGACGGAATAGCAATCAGCCCCAGCATTTT.

This clonotype was counted many times. This chain connects TRBV2 to TRBJ1-6; D is unclear. Germline V gives CDR1 SNHLY, CDR2 FYNNEI. The CDR3 has 17 residues. The ends were cut back, 5 bases at V and 0 bases at J, with 14 bases in the middle. The CDR3: CASSSRHLSSYNSPLHF. The CDR3 DNA reads TGTGCCAGCAGTTCTCGACACCTGAGCTCCTATAATTCACCCCTCCACTTT.

The chain carries TRBV3-1 and TRBJ2-7, with a tentative D call TRBD2 (5 bases). The CDR3 spans 13 residues. CDR1 and CDR2 from the germline V gene are LGHDT and YNNKEL (reference sequence). Trimming removed 4 bases from V and 2 bases from J, with 9 bases in between. CDR3 sequence (DNA): TGTGCCAGCAGCCTGAGAGGGCCCTACGAGCAGTACTTC. As protein: CASSLRGPYEQYF.

By proportion, this clonotype is medium-sized. The chain links TRBV12-3 or TRBV12-4 to TRBJ2-1; either TRBD1 or TRBD2 may supply D (5 bases each). V was clipped by 6 bases and J by 12 bases, with 12 bases between them. The CDR3 has 11 residues. The CDR3 spells CASSIGTAQFF. CDR3 nucleotides: TGTGCCAGCAGCATTGGGACGGCGCAGTTCTTC.

This clonotype was detected ten times or more. The CDR3 DNA reads TGTGCCACCAGCAGGGGTATGGGGCAAGACACTGAAGCTTTCTTT. Protein sequence: CATSRGMGQDTEAFF. The chain uses TRBV15 and TRBJ1-1; D is possibly TRBD1 (5 bases). Trimming shortened V by 3 bases and J by 3 bases, and 14 bases separated the two germline ends. The CDR3 has 15 amino acids. Germline values: CDR1 LNHNV, CDR2 YYDKDF (reference sequence).

In this sample, this clonotype turned up a few times. The chain couples TRBV5-1 to TRBJ1-6, with D unresolved. From germline, CDR1 is SGHRS and CDR2 YFSETQ. The CDR3 is 13 residues long. Trimming took 2 bases from V and 5 from J, leaving 5 bases between them. The CDR3 here is CASSLTDNSPLHF. The CDR3, as DNA: TGCGCCAGCAGCTTAACGGATAATTCACCCCTCCACTTT.

Comment on this clonotype: A much larger clone differs by one base, so this may be a read error. The chain links TRBV4-1 to TRBJ1-2; 8 bases are a match to TRBD1. Germline CDR1 MGHRA, CDR2 YSYEKL. There are 13 residues in the CDR3. The V and J ends lost 6 bases and 8 bases, in that order; junction bases with no gene match: 8. In DNA form, the CDR3 reads TGCGCCAGCAGGGAACAGGGGGTGCGGGGCTACACCTTC. This codes for CASREQGVRGYTF.

The chain couples TRBV27 to TRBJ2-2; possibly TRBD1 for D (6 bases). Germline values: CDR1 MNHEY, CDR2 SMNVEV (reference sequence). The CDR3 consists of 14 residues. Deletions cut 6 bases from V and 6 bases from J, with 14 bases between. Here the CDR3 DNA reads TGTGCCAGCAGGCGGACTGGGGGCCCCGGGGAGCTGTTTTTT. Encoded protein: CASRRTGGPGELFF.

In its sample, this clonotype was seen a few times. The genes are TRBV29-1 and TRBJ1-5, with D possibly TRBD1 on 5 matching bases. Per the germline V gene, CDR1 is SQVTM and CDR2 is ANQGSEA. V lost 6 bases to trimming and J lost 5 bases, with 5 bases between them. CDR3 size: 10 residues. Here the CDR3 reads CSVGDQPQHF. The CDR3 DNA reads as TGCAGCGTAGGGGATCAGCCCCAGCATTTT.

Only a few counts were recorded for this clonotype. The V gene is TRBV28, the J gene TRBJ1-4; 8 bases line up with TRBD1. The CDR3 totals 13 residues. Losses at the gene ends were 3 bases for V and 14 bases for J; bases not matched to a gene: 8. Germline V gene lookup returns CDR1 MDHEN and CDR2 SYDVKM. The CDR3 DNA is TGTGCCAGCAGTTTGCGGGGGGACAGGCCCCTGTTTTTT. Encoded protein: CASSLRGDRPLFF. The full variable domain, in which reference TRBV28 and TRBJ1-4 provide the parts outside the CDR3, is DVKVTQSSRYLVKRTGEKVFLECVQDMDHENMFWYRQDPGLGLRLIYFSYDVKMKEKGDIPEGYSVSREKKERFSLILESASTNQTSMYLCASSLRGDRPLFFGSGTQLSVL.

The chain links TRBV28 to TRBJ2-4; 8 bases are shared with TRBD1. CDR3 size: 12 residues. The V gene end was trimmed by 6 bases and the J gene end by 10 bases; junction bases not matched to a gene: 5. Per germline, CDR1 MDHEN and CDR2 SYDVKM. CDR3 in DNA: TGTGCCAGCAGCCCAGGGGGCCCAATTCAGTACTTC. Encoded protein: CASSPGGPIQYF.

By frequency in the sample, this clonotype is medium-sized. Written as DNA, the CDR3 is TGTGCCAGCAGCCAAGATCGGGTGAATGAGCAGTTCTTC. Its translation is CASSQDRVNEQFF. V and J are TRBV3-1 and TRBJ2-1; unclear D gene. Germline CDR1 is LGHDT and CDR2 is YNNKEL (reference sequence). Trimming removed 0 bases from V and 7 bases from J, with 7 bases in between. The CDR3 is made up of 13 amino acids.

This clonotype was counted only a few times. This chain uses TRBV11-2 with TRBJ2-7; 8 bases fit TRBD1. With V trimmed by 1 base and J by 3 bases, 5 bases remained unmatched. This CDR3 has 15 amino acids. Germline V gene lookup returns CDR1 SGHAT and CDR2 FQNNGV. The CDR3 sequence: CASSLVPGGGYEQYF. As DNA, the CDR3 is TGTGCCAGCAGCTTAGTCCCAGGGGGCGGCTACGAGCAGTACTTC.

The chain is built from TRBV6-5 and TRBJ2-3, with TRBD2 identical over 8 bases. The CDR3 is 15 residues long. The ends lost 4 bases at V and 4 bases at J; junction bases unmatched: 7. Germline CDR1 and CDR2: MNHEY and SVGAGI. The CDR3 DNA sequence: TGTGCCAGCAGTTCGCGGGGGGCAACGCCAGATACGCAGTATTTT. Residues: CASSSRGATPDTQYF.

The chain joins TRBV28 to TRBJ1-1; a possible D gene is TRBD1 (6 bases). V was cut by 6 bases and J by 2 bases, with 13 bases left in between. This CDR3 has 14 residues. Germline loops: CDR1 MDHEN, CDR2 SYDVKM. This CDR3 reads CASRATGTNTEAFF. Here the CDR3 DNA reads TGTGCCAGCAGGGCCACAGGGACCAACACTGAAGCTTTCTTT. Variable domain in full (rest from reference TRBV28 and TRBJ1-1): DVKVTQSSRYLVKRTGEKVFLECVQDMDHENMFWYRQDPGLGLRLIYFSYDVKMKEKGDIPEGYSVSREKKERFSLILESASTNQTSMYLCASRATGTNTEAFFGQGTRLTVV.